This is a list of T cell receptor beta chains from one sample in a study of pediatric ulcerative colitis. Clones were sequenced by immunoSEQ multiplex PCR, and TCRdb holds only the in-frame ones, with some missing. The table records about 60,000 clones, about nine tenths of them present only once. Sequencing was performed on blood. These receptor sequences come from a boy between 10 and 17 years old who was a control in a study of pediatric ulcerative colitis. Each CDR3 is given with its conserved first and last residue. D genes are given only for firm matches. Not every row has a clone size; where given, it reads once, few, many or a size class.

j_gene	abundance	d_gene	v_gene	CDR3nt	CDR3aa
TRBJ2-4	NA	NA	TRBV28	TGTGCCAGCAGTCCTGAGCGGAATCAGGGCAAAAACATTCAGTACTTC	CASSPERNQGKNIQYF
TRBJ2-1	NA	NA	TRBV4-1	TGCGCCAGCAGCCCCCTGAGCGTCCGTGAGCAGTTCTTC	CASSPLSVREQFF
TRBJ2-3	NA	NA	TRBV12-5	TGTGCTACCCGAGGGGAGAACACAGATACGCAGTATTTT	CATRGENTDTQYF
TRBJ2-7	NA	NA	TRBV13	TGTGCCAGCAGCTCGCAAACGGACGGGCCCTTCTACGAGCAGTACTTC	CASSSQTDGPFYEQYF
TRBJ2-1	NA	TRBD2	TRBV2	TGTGCCAGCAACGGCCAGCGGGGGGGCCTCGCCGCGGATGAGCAGTTCTTC	CASNGQRGGLAADEQFF
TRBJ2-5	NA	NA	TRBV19	TGTGCCAGTAGCCCTGAGGGCCAAGAGACCCAGTACTTC	CASSPEGQETQYF
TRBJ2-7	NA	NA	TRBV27	TGTGCCAGCAGCCGGGACGGCTACGAGCAGTACTTC	CASSRDGYEQYF
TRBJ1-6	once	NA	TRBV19	TGTGCCAGTAGTATGCGAACGCTGAGCTCCTATAATTCACCCCTCCACTTT	CASSMRTLSSYNSPLHF
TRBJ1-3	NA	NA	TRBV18	TGTGCCAGCTCACCACGGTTAGTTAACTCTGGAAACACCATATATTTT	CASSPRLVNSGNTIYF
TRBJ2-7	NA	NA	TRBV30	TGTGCCGGGTCCGGGACAAACTCCTACGAGCAGTACTTC	CAGSGTNSYEQYF
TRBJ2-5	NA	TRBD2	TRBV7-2	TGTGCCAGCAGCTTAGCCCGACTAGCACAAGAGACCCAGTACTTC	CASSLARLAQETQYF
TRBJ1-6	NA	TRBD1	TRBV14	TGTGCCAGCAGCCAAGATTTCCGGGACAGGGCTTCACCCCTCCACTTT	CASSQDFRDRASPLHF
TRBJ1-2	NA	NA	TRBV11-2	TGTGCCAGCAGCTTGGGAGGGGTGTCCGGCTACACCTTC	CASSLGGVSGYTF
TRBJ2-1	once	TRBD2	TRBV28	TGTGCCAGCAGTCCCCGGCTAGCGGGAGTAGTCAATGAGCAGTTCTTC	CASSPRLAGVVNEQFF
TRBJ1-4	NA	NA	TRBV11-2	TGTGCCAGCAGCCAAAACCTTGCAACTAATGAAAAACTGTTTTTT	CASSQNLATNEKLFF